The rows below give T cell receptor beta chains drawn from one sample of a study of blood T cell repertoires in COVID-19. Repertoires were generated with immunoSEQ multiplex PCR, while TCRdb's copy carries only in-frame clones and drops some. The data show about 270,000 clones, with approximately 85% seen just once and about 14% held by the top ten. Sequencing was carried out using peripheral blood. The source of these receptors is a human donor in a cohort sampled during active COVID-19. The CDR3 runs from the conserved cysteine through the conserved F or W. The D gene is left open where the match is weak. The size field is filled for only some rows; it gives once, few, many or a size class.

d_gene: -
abundance: -
v_gene: TRBV29-1
j_gene: TRBJ2-3
CDR3nt: TGCAGCGTTGGAGGGGGACCCACAGATACGCAGTATTTT
CDR3aa: CSVGGGPTDTQYF

d_gene: -
abundance: -
v_gene: TRBV3-1/TRBV3-2
j_gene: TRBJ1-1
CDR3nt: TGTGCCAGCAGCCAAGCGTGGCAGGCGAACACTGAAGCTTTCTTT
CDR3aa: CASSQAWQANTEAFF

d_gene: TRBD1
abundance: -
v_gene: TRBV19
j_gene: TRBJ2-7
CDR3nt: TGTGCCAGTAGCGTATCCGGGACAGGGGCATACGAGCAGTACTTC
CDR3aa: CASSVSGTGAYEQYF

d_gene: -
abundance: -
v_gene: TRBV18
j_gene: TRBJ1-6
CDR3nt: TGTGCCAGCTCACAACAGGGAGATTCACCCCTCCACTTT
CDR3aa: CASSQQGDSPLHF

d_gene: TRBD1
abundance: -
v_gene: TRBV18
j_gene: TRBJ2-4
CDR3nt: TGTGCCAGCTCACCACTATCGCCGGGACAGGGAGAAAGCATTCAGTACTTC
CDR3aa: CASSPLSPGQGESIQYF

d_gene: TRBD1
abundance: -
v_gene: TRBV18
j_gene: TRBJ2-3
CDR3nt: TGTGCCAGCTCACCACCCCAGGGGGGCACAGATACGCAGTATTTT
CDR3aa: CASSPPQGGTDTQYF

d_gene: -
abundance: -
v_gene: TRBV5-1
j_gene: TRBJ2-2
CDR3nt: TGCGCCAGCAGCTTGGGGCAAGAAACCGGGGAGCTGTTTTTT
CDR3aa: CASSLGQETGELFF

d_gene: -
abundance: once
v_gene: TRBV19
j_gene: TRBJ1-4
CDR3nt: TGTGCCAGTAGTGGACAGCGTCGCGAAAAACTGTTTTTT
CDR3aa: CASSGQRREKLFF

d_gene: -
abundance: -
v_gene: TRBV5-6
j_gene: TRBJ1-2
CDR3nt: TGTGCCAGCAGCTTGGGGACAGCTTACTATGGCTACACCTTC
CDR3aa: CASSLGTAYYGYTF

d_gene: -
abundance: -
v_gene: TRBV10-3
j_gene: TRBJ1-4
CDR3nt: TGTGCCATCAGTGAGAAGGTGCGGGAAAAACTGTTTTTT
CDR3aa: CAISEKVREKLFF

d_gene: -
abundance: once
v_gene: TRBV28
j_gene: TRBJ2-3
CDR3nt: TGTGCCAGCACGTACAACAGGGAGGGGGGCACAGATACGCAGTATTTT
CDR3aa: CASTYNREGGTDTQYF

d_gene: -
abundance: -
v_gene: TRBV18
j_gene: TRBJ2-5
CDR3nt: TGTGCCAGCTCACCACGGGAGCTTCAAGAGACCCAGTACTTC
CDR3aa: CASSPRELQETQYF

d_gene: -
abundance: -
v_gene: TRBV11-2
j_gene: TRBJ2-3
CDR3nt: TGTGCCAGCAGCTTAAATAGCGCTAGCTCGGATACGCAGTATTTT
CDR3aa: CASSLNSASSDTQYF

d_gene: TRBD1
abundance: few
v_gene: TRBV27
j_gene: TRBJ1-2
CDR3nt: TGTGCCAGCAGTCCGGGACAGTTCTATGGCTACACCTTC
CDR3aa: CASSPGQFYGYTF

d_gene: TRBD2
abundance: -
v_gene: TRBV30
j_gene: TRBJ2-3
CDR3nt: TGTGCCTGGAGTGGGACTAGCGGGAGTAACACGCAGTATTTT
CDR3aa: CAWSGTSGSNTQYF

d_gene: -
abundance: -
v_gene: TRBV6-5
j_gene: TRBJ1-4
CDR3nt: TGTGCCAGCAGTTACTCCCGACAGGAAAAACTGTTTTTT
CDR3aa: CASSYSRQEKLFF

d_gene: TRBD1
abundance: -
v_gene: TRBV6-5
j_gene: TRBJ1-4
CDR3nt: TGTGCCAGCAGTTCCCGGGACAGGGTGCGGGAAAAACTGTTTTTT
CDR3aa: CASSSRDRVREKLFF

d_gene: -
abundance: many
v_gene: TRBV7-8
j_gene: TRBJ2-3
CDR3nt: TGTGCCAGCAGCTTAGTCGGGTTGAGCACAGATACGCAGTATTTT
CDR3aa: CASSLVGLSTDTQYF

d_gene: TRBD2
abundance: -
v_gene: TRBV19
j_gene: TRBJ2-1
CDR3nt: TGTGCCAGTAGACTGGGACTAGCGGGAGGAGAGCAGTTCTTC
CDR3aa: CASRLGLAGGEQFF

d_gene: TRBD1
abundance: once
v_gene: TRBV6-5
j_gene: TRBJ1-2
CDR3nt: TGTGCCAGCAGTTACCTGAGGACAGGGAACTATGGCTACACCTTC
CDR3aa: CASSYLRTGNYGYTF

d_gene: -
abundance: -
v_gene: TRBV6-6
j_gene: TRBJ2-7
CDR3nt: TGTGCCAGCAGCCCAGGACAGCATATGGGGTCCTACGAGCAGTACTTC
CDR3aa: CASSPGQHMGSYEQYF

d_gene: TRBD1
abundance: -
v_gene: TRBV18
j_gene: TRBJ1-6
CDR3nt: TGTGCCAGCTCACCCCTCGAGACAGGGAGTGGGAATTCACCCCTCCACTTT
CDR3aa: CASSPLETGSGNSPLHF

d_gene: TRBD2
abundance: -
v_gene: TRBV19
j_gene: TRBJ2-5
CDR3nt: TGTGCCAGTAGCCCCGGACTAGCGGGATTGGAGACCCAGTACTTC
CDR3aa: CASSPGLAGLETQYF

d_gene: TRBD2
abundance: -
v_gene: TRBV24-1
j_gene: TRBJ2-1
CDR3nt: TGTGCCACCAGTGATAGCGGGAGGCCCTACAATGAGCAGTTCTTC
CDR3aa: CATSDSGRPYNEQFF

d_gene: TRBD2
abundance: once
v_gene: TRBV5-4
j_gene: TRBJ2-1
CDR3nt: TGTGCCAGCAGCTTGACTAGCGGGTACAATGAGCAGTTCTTC
CDR3aa: CASSLTSGYNEQFF

d_gene: TRBD2
abundance: -
v_gene: TRBV9
j_gene: TRBJ2-7
CDR3nt: TGTGCCAGCAGCGTAGCTAGCGGAGGGGCCTACGAGCAGTACTTC
CDR3aa: CASSVASGGAYEQYF

d_gene: -
abundance: -
v_gene: TRBV21-1
j_gene: TRBJ2-7
CDR3nt: TGTGCCAGCAGCAGGCGACTAGTTGGGTCCGCGGCCACCTACGAGCAGTACTTC
CDR3aa: CASSRRLVGSAATYEQYF

d_gene: TRBD2
abundance: -
v_gene: TRBV28
j_gene: TRBJ2-3
CDR3nt: TGTGCCAGCAGTTTTAGCGGGAGCACAGATACGCAGTATTTT
CDR3aa: CASSFSGSTDTQYF

d_gene: TRBD2
abundance: few
v_gene: TRBV7-2
j_gene: TRBJ2-2
CDR3nt: TGTGCCAGCAGCTCCCGGGTAGCGGGGAAAAACACCGGGGAGCTGTTTTTT
CDR3aa: CASSSRVAGKNTGELFF

d_gene: TRBD2
abundance: once
v_gene: TRBV6-5
j_gene: TRBJ2-1
CDR3nt: TGTGCCAGCAGTTCCCCGACATGGAGCGGGAGTTATGAGCAGTTCTTC
CDR3aa: CASSSPTWSGSYEQFF

d_gene: TRBD1
abundance: -
v_gene: TRBV18
j_gene: TRBJ2-3
CDR3nt: TGTGCCAGCTCACGGGGACAGGGTAGCACAGATACGCAGTATTTT
CDR3aa: CASSRGQGSTDTQYF

d_gene: TRBD2
abundance: -
v_gene: TRBV19
j_gene: TRBJ2-2
CDR3nt: TGTGCCAGTACCCTTCTAGCGGGAGGGAACACCGGGGAGCTGTTTTTT
CDR3aa: CASTLLAGGNTGELFF

d_gene: -
abundance: -
v_gene: TRBV25-1
j_gene: TRBJ1-2
CDR3nt: TGTGCCAGCAGTGAAGGAGCTACAGGACGCTACACCTTC
CDR3aa: CASSEGATGRYTF

d_gene: TRBD1
abundance: -
v_gene: TRBV14
j_gene: TRBJ2-3
CDR3nt: TGTGCCAGTTCAGGGGGAGATACGCAGTATTTT
CDR3aa: CASSGGDTQYF

d_gene: -
abundance: once
v_gene: TRBV2
j_gene: TRBJ1-3
CDR3nt: TGTGCCATCAGCTATAGGGACAACTCTGGAAACACCATATATTTT
CDR3aa: CAISYRDNSGNTIYF

d_gene: -
abundance: -
v_gene: TRBV18
j_gene: TRBJ2-1
CDR3nt: TGTGCCAGCTCACTCTCCGGGGGTGAGCAGTTCTTC
CDR3aa: CASSLSGGEQFF

d_gene: TRBD2
abundance: -
v_gene: TRBV7-2
j_gene: TRBJ2-3
CDR3nt: TGTGCCAGCAGCTACGGGGGGAGGCCCCTAGGGACAGATACGCAGTATTTT
CDR3aa: CASSYGGRPLGTDTQYF

d_gene: TRBD1
abundance: -
v_gene: TRBV4-1
j_gene: TRBJ2-2
CDR3nt: TGCGCCAGCAGCCAAGGGACAGGAGGTTTTAACACCGGGGAGCTGTTTTTT
CDR3aa: CASSQGTGGFNTGELFF

d_gene: TRBD1
abundance: -
v_gene: TRBV4-3
j_gene: TRBJ1-3
CDR3nt: TGCGCCAGCAGCCAAGAGACAGGGGCGGCGGGAAACACCATATATTTT
CDR3aa: CASSQETGAAGNTIYF

d_gene: -
abundance: -
v_gene: TRBV7-9
j_gene: TRBJ1-3
CDR3nt: TGTGCCAGCAGCTTAGCGGGGTTCCAGCGGGACACCATATATTTT
CDR3aa: CASSLAGFQRDTIYF

d_gene: TRBD1
abundance: -
v_gene: TRBV6-2/TRBV6-3
j_gene: TRBJ2-1
CDR3nt: TGTGCCAGCAGTCCACAGGGGAGCTCCTACAATGAGCAGTTCTTC
CDR3aa: CASSPQGSSYNEQFF

d_gene: TRBD1
abundance: -
v_gene: TRBV2
j_gene: TRBJ2-1
CDR3nt: TGTGCCAGCAGGAGACAGGGGGAATCCTACAATGAGCAGTTCTTC
CDR3aa: CASRRQGESYNEQFF

d_gene: -
abundance: -
v_gene: TRBV7-2
j_gene: TRBJ2-3
CDR3nt: TGTGCCAGCAATTCGGGGGGCGCAGATACGCAGTATTTT
CDR3aa: CASNSGGADTQYF

d_gene: -
abundance: once
v_gene: TRBV19
j_gene: TRBJ1-5
CDR3nt: TGTGCCAGTAGTTTAAGACATAGCAATCAGCCCCAGCATTTT
CDR3aa: CASSLRHSNQPQHF